This T cell receptor (beta chain) comes out of a study of technical replicates of blood from a handful of donors. The CDR3 consists of 13 residues. Trimming cost V 7 bases and J 1 base; bases outside gene matches: 2. The V gene's germline CDR1 is LNHDA and CDR2 SQIVND (reference sequence). The data were produced by immunoSEQ multiplex PCR, yet TCRdb's version contains in-frame clones alone and is incomplete. The sample yields some 94,000 clones, just under 95% seen once. The chain has TRBV19 and TRBJ1-1; 8 bases map to TRBD1. Material for sequencing was T cells isolated from PBMCs. This TCR derives from a human donor in good health. The CDR3 spells CASIGTGNTEAFF. The CDR3 bases are TGTGCCAGTATTGGGACAGGGAACACTGAAGCTTTCTTT.